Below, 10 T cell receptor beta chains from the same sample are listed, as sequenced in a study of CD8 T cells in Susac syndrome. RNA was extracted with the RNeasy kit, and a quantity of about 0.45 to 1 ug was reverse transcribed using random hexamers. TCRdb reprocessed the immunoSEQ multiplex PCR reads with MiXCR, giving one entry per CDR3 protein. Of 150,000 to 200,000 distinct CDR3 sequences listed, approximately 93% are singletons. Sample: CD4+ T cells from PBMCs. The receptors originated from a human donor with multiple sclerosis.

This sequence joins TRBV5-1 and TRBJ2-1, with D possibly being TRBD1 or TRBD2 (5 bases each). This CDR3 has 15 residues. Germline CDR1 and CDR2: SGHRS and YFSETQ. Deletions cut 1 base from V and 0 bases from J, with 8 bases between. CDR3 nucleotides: TGCGCCAGCAGCTTGCTGGGGGTCTCCTACAATGAGCAGTTCTTC. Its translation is CASSLLGVSYNEQFF.

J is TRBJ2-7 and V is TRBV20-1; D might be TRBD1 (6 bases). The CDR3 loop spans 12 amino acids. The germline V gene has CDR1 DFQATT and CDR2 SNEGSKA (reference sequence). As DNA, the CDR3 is TGCAGCGGCCTACAGGGAGCCTACGAGCAGTACTTC. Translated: CSGLQGAYEQYF.

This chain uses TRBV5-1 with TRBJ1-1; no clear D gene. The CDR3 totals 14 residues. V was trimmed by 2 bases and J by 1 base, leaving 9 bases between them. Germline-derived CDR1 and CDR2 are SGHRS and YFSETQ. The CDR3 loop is CASSFQLGNTEAFF. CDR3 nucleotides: TGCGCCAGCAGCTTCCAACTCGGGAACACTGAAGCTTTCTTT.

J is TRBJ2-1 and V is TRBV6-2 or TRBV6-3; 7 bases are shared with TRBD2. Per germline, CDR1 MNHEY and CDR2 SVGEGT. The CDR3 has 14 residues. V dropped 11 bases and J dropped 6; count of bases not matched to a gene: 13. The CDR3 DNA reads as TGTGCCCATGCGAACCCGACTAGCCCCAATGAGCAGTTCTTC. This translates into CAHANPTSPNEQFF.

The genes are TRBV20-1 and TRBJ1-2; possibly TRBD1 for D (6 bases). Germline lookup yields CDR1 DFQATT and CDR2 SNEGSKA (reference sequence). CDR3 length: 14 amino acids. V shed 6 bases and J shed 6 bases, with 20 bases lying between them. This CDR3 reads CSASRGSARDGYTF. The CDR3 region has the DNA TGCAGTGCATCGAGGGGGAGCGCCCGCGATGGCTACACCTTC.

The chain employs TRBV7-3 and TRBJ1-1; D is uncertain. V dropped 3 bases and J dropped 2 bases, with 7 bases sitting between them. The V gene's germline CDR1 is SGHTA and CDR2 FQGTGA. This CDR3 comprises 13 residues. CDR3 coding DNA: TGTGCCAGCAGCTTCGTGGAAAACACTGAAGCTTTCTTT. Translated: CASSFVENTEAFF.

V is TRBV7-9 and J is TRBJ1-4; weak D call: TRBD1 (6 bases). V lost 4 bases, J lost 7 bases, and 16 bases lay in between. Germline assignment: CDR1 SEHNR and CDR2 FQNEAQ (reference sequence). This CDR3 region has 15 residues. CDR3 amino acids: CASSYERGVGEKLFF. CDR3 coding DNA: TGTGCCAGCAGCTACGAAAGGGGGGTCGGTGAAAAACTGTTTTTT.

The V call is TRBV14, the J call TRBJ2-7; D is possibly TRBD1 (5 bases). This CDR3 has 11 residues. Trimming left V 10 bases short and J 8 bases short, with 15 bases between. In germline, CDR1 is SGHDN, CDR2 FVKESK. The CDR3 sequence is CANRRGGKQYF. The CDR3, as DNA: TGTGCCAACCGAAGGGGCGGCAAGCAGTACTTC.

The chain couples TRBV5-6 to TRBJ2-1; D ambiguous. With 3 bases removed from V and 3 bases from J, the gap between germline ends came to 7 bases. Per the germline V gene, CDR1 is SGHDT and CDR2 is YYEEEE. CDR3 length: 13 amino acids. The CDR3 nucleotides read TGTGCCAGCAGCTCCGGGCTCTACAATGAGCAGTTCTTC. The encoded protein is CASSSGLYNEQFF.

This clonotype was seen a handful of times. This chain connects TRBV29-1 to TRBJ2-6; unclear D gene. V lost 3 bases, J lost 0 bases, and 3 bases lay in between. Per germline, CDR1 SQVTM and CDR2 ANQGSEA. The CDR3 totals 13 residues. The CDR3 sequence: CSVEVSGANVLTF. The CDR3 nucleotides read TGCAGCGTTGAGGTCTCTGGGGCCAACGTCCTGACTTTC.